This T cell receptor (beta chain) originates from a study of blood T cell repertoires in COVID-19. Study-level information: Specimens from acute and convalescent COVID-19 originated in the United States, Italy and Spain. T cells, B-cell-depleted T cells, or PBMCs supplied cDNA or gDNA.

V trimming: 5 bases; J trimming: 0 bases; junction bases outside the gene matches: 6. Looked up from germline, CDR1 is SGHTA and CDR2 is FQGNSA. The CDR3 has 16 residues. In the source study's methods: Using reference gene primer amplification, nucleated cell counts were estimated. Clones were sequenced by immunoSEQ multiplex PCR, and TCRdb holds only the in-frame ones, with some missing. D and trimming come from the DNA, and the V and J calls and clone size come from that table. The repertoire holds over 400,000 clones, with about nine tenths as singletons. Sequencing was done on a sample of peripheral blood. The rearrangement joins TRBV7-2 to TRBJ2-7, with 11 bases identical to TRBD2. This sequence was found in a young woman with active or convalescent COVID-19. CDR3 in amino acids: CASSPTSGASSYEQYF. CDR3 coding DNA: TGTGCCAGCAGCCCGACTAGCGGGGCGAGCTCCTACGAGCAGTACTTC. Supplemented by reference TRBV7-2 and TRBJ2-7, the full variable domain reads GAGVSQSPSNKVTEKGKDVELRCDPISGHTALYWYRQSLGQGLEFLIYFQGNSAPDKSGLPSDRFSAERTGGSVSTLTIQRTQQEDSAVYLCASSPTSGASSYEQYFGPGTRLTVT.